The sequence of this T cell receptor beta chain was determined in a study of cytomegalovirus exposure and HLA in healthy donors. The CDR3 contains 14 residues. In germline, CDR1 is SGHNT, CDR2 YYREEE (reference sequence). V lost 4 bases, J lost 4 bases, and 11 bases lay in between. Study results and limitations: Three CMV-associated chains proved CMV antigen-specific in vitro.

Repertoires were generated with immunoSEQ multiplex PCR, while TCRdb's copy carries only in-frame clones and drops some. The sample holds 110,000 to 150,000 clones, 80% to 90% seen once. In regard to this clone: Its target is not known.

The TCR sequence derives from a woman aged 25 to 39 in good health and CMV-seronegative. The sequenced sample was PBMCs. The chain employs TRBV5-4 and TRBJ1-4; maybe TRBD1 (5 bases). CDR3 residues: CASSKQALNEKLFF. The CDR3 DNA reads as TGTGCCAGCAGCAAACAGGCCCTTAATGAAAAACTGTTTTTT.